The present T cell receptor beta chain was sequenced within a study of T cell responses to AZD1222 COVID-19 vaccine. Study-wide results and caveats: Per reports, nearly half of all spike-specific TCRs target regions that are unmutated in variants. White British donors predominated, females outnumbered males, and clonal diversity was possibly underestimated. The repertoires were collected only after the peak T cell response. There were vaccine-associated CD4 TCRs across spike, dominant at 160-218 and 743-854.

As regards this clone: No antigen is known for it.

The V and J ends lost 6 bases and 0 bases, in that order; junction bases with no gene match: 6. The CDR3 contains 16 residues. Germline V gives CDR1 SGHTA, CDR2 FQGNSA. Clones were sequenced by immunoSEQ multiplex PCR, and TCRdb holds only the in-frame ones, with some missing. The table lists about 110,000 clones, roughly nine tenths of them singletons, with roughly 3% in the top ten. The receptor comes from an adult in good health. The source material was peripheral blood, sampled on day 0 of MenACWY control vaccination. The rearrangement links TRBV7-2 to TRBJ2-7; 12 bases agree with TRBD2. In DNA, the CDR3 is TGTGCCAGCAGTTCCGGGACTAGCGGGTTCTCCTACGAGCAGTACTTC. This codes for CASSSGTSGFSYEQYF.